This T cell receptor beta chain is from a study of Ad26.COV2.S vaccination and SARS-CoV-2 variants. For the study at large: Ad26.COV2.S arm of COV1001 included the donor. Administration of Ad26.COV2.S was intramuscular, either once or twice 56 days apart. Notes on the study in general: Higher spike-specific TCR breadth was found in vaccine recipients than in placebo recipients.

Assay used: immunoSEQ multiplex PCR; TCRdb lists only in-frame clones, some missing. Of approximately 350,000 clones listed, 83% are singletons. As concerns this clone: What it recognizes is unknown.

The treatment is: around 19 received Ad26.COV2.S at low or high dose, single or two shots; 5 received placebo; per-sample allocation not given. Day 63 after the first vaccine or placebo injection was the time point for sampling. Within Boston, the person who donated was an adult of 18-55 years. V lost 4 bases, J lost 0 bases, and 14 bases stayed unmatched. The CDR3 totals 19 residues. Germline CDR1 reads SNHLY; CDR2 reads FYNNEI. This clonotype was sampled from a person between 18 and 65 years old who received the Ad26.COV2.S COVID-19 vaccine or a placebo. Sequencing was performed on peripheral blood, taken in a trial of Ad26.COV2.S vaccine versus placebo. The chain uses TRBV2 and TRBJ2-4; 8 bases are a match to TRBD1. As DNA, the CDR3 is TGTGCCAGCAGTGGAGAAGGGACAGGATTTTCCATAGCCAAAAACATTCAGTACTTC. Its translation: CASSGEGTGFSIAKNIQYF. The full variable domain, in which reference TRBV2 and TRBJ2-4 provide the parts outside the CDR3, is EPEVTQTPSHQVTQMGQEVILRCVPISNHLYFYWYRQILGQKVEFLVSFYNNEISEKSEIFDDQFSVERPDGSNFTLKIRSTKLEDSAMYFCASSGEGTGFSIAKNIQYFGAGTRLSVL.